These 7 T cell receptor beta chains came from one sample sequenced in a study of beta chain features in type 1 diabetes. Expressed TCRB transcripts were sequenced because the isolated RNA had all been reverse transcribed beforehand. Sequencing was performed with immunoSEQ multiplex PCR; in TCRdb, only in-frame clones are kept and a portion is missing. The profile shows 300,000 to 450,000 clones, 10% to 15% of them singletons. Sequenced sample: naive CD4+ T cells from blood. The receptors stem from a man younger than 35 in good health.

This clone was counted a few times. V is TRBV11-1 and J is TRBJ2-1, with TRBD1 matching over 9 bases. This CDR3 comprises 16 residues. The ends lost 0 bases at V and 9 bases at J; junction bases unmatched: 9. Per the germline V gene, CDR1 is SGHAT and CDR2 is FQDESV (reference sequence). The CDR3 here is CASSLATGQGIIEQFF. DNA of the CDR3: TGTGCCAGCAGCTTAGCAACGGGACAGGGAATAATTGAGCAGTTCTTC.

V usage is TRBV18 and J usage is TRBJ1-5; no definite D call. The CDR3 contains 16 residues. Germline CDR1 reads KGHSH; CDR2 reads LQKENI. V lost 6 bases and J 2 bases, leaving 17 bases between the germline ends. The chain's CDR3 is CASSPDGGGGNQPQHF. CDR3 bases: TGTGCCAGCTCGCCTGACGGCGGCGGGGGCAATCAGCCCCAGCATTTT.

This clone was seen a few times. V is TRBV2 and J is TRBJ2-1; TRBD2 aligns across 11 bases. Losses at the gene ends were 7 bases for V and 7 bases for J; bases not matched to a gene: 6. Germline-derived CDR1 and CDR2 are SNHLY and FYNNEI. This CDR3 is built from 14 residues. CDR3 coding DNA: TGTGCCAGCACCGTGGGACTAGCGGTTAATGAGCAGTTCTTC. Translating it yields CASTVGLAVNEQFF.

This clone was counted between two and nine times. In nucleotides, the CDR3 is TGTGCCAGCAGTTACCCTACAGGGTTTGCAGATACGCAGTATTTT. Translating it yields CASSYPTGFADTQYF. The chain links TRBV6-6 to TRBJ2-3; D perhaps matches TRBD1 (6 bases). This CDR3 contains 15 residues. Trimming pared 2 bases from V and 4 bases from J, leaving 13 bases between. CDR1 and CDR2 (germline): MNHNY, SVGAGI (reference sequence).

The V gene is TRBV28, the J gene TRBJ2-3, with 9 bases fitting TRBD1. This CDR3 contains 17 residues. Trimming took 4 bases from V and 4 from J; bases not matched to a gene: 12. The germline V gene has CDR1 MDHEN and CDR2 SYDVKM. In DNA, the CDR3 is TGTGCCAGCAGTTCCGCTAGACAGGGGGTGGTTGCAGATACGCAGTATTTT. Translating gives CASSSARQGVVADTQYF.

This clone turned up a few times. This chain uses TRBV30 with TRBJ2-1, with 7 bases aligning to TRBD1. Per germline, CDR1 GTSNPN and CDR2 SVGIG (reference sequence). Trimming took 4 bases from V and 11 from J; bases not matched to a gene: 8. The CDR3 extends over 12 amino acids. The CDR3, as DNA: TGTGCCTGGACTGCAGGGGGAGACAAGCAGTTCTTC. Translating gives CAWTAGGDKQFF.

This chain uses TRBV19 with TRBJ1-1, with D possibly TRBD1 on 6 matching bases. Deletions cut 5 bases from V and 4 bases from J, with 17 bases between. Germline CDR1 and CDR2: LNHDA and SQIVND (reference sequence). The CDR3 consists of 15 residues. In nucleotides, the CDR3 is TGTGCCAGTAGTCCCCGGGGCAGGGGCAGCACTGAAGCTTTCTTT. Its translation: CASSPRGRGSTEAFF.